This record covers a single T cell receptor beta chain. The sample is drawn from a study of blood T cells in healthy people across ages. Between the trimmed V and J ends, which lost 8 bases and 0 bases, there was a span of 11 bases. The CDR3 sequence is 13 residues long. CDR1 is LGHDT, CDR2 YNNKEL, per germline (reference sequence). Next came a second PCR, run for about 6 to 12 cycles, which used a sample-barcoded 5' primer along with a J-beta primer mix. TCRdb processed the 5' RACE reads anew with MiXCR; each CDR3 protein has one entry. The repertoire holds approximately 800,000 distinct CDR3 sequences, with 58% as singletons.

V is TRBV3-1 and J is TRBJ2-7; possibly TRBD2 for D (6 bases). Sequencing was performed on blood. This TCR derives from a man aged 30-40 years in good health. CDR3 protein: CASEGEASYEQYF. The CDR3 region has the DNA TGTGCCAGCGAAGGGGAGGCCTCCTACGAGCAGTACTTC.